This TCR beta chain is drawn from a study of OX40 agonist ivuxolimab in advanced cancers. For the study at large: At 82.7% male, the cohort had a mean age of 60 years, ranging from about 20 to 79. General study points: Near-lowest levels of clonal expansion characterized partial responders at 0.1-3.0 mg/kg.

Regarding this clone: Its antigen remains unknown.

V dropped 3 bases and J dropped 5 bases, with 8 bases sitting between them. The CDR3 loop spans 12 amino acids. Repertoires were generated with immunoSEQ multiplex PCR, while TCRdb's copy carries only in-frame clones and drops some. This table holds fewer than 70,000 clones, about 91% found once. Patients were ineligible given autoimmune disease history or systemic immunosuppression. The chain recombines TRBV5-3 with TRBJ1-1; TRBD1 is a possible D gene (5 bases). TRBV5-3 is an ORF for which the function is uncertain. This specimen was CD4+ or CD8+ T cells sorted from blood, taken in a trial of the OX40 agonist ivuxolimab. The clonotype originates from an adult with an advanced solid tumor such as melanoma, head and neck, liver or kidney cancer. The CDR3 reads CARSSRETEAFF. The DNA for the CDR3 is TGTGCCAGAAGCTCCAGGGAGACTGAAGCTTTCTTT.